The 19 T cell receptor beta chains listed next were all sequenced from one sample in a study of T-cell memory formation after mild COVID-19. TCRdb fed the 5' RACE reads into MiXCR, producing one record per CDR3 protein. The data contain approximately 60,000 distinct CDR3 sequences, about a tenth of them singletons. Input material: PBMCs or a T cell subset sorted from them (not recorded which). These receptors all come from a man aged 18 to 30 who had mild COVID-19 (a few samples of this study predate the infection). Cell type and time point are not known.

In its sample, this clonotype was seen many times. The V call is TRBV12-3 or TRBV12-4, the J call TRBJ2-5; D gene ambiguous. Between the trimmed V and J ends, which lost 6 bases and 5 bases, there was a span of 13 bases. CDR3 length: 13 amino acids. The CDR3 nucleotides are TGTGCCAGCAGCCTGCTCGAGAGGGAGACCCAGTACTTC. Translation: CASSLLERETQYF.

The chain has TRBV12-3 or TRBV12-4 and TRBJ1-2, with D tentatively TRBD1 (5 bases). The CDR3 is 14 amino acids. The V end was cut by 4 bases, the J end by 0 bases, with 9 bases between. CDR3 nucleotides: TGTGCCAGCAGTTCGGGGGAAGCTAACTATGGCTACACCTTC. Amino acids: CASSSGEANYGYTF.

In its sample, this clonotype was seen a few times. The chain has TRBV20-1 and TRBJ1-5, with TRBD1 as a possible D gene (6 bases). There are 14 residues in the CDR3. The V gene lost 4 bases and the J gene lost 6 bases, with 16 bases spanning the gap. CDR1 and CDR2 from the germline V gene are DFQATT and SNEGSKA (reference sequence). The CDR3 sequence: CSAKEVQGTQPQHF. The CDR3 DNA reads TGCAGTGCTAAGGAGGTACAGGGTACTCAGCCCCAGCATTTT.

The CDR3 DNA is TGTGCCAGCAGTGGGTCCGGGTCCCCTCAGCCCCAGCATTTT. Its translation: CASSGSGSPQPQHF. This chain links TRBV5-6 with TRBJ1-5; D is uncertain. Trimming removed 5 bases at V and 6 bases at J, with 15 bases between. Germline CDR1 reads SGHDT; CDR2 reads YYEEEE. The CDR3 totals 14 residues.

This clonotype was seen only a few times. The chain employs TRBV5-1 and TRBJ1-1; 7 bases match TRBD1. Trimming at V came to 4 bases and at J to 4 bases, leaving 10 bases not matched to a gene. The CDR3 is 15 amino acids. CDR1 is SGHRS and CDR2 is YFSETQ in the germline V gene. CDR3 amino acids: CASSAATGFGTEAFF. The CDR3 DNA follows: TGCGCCAGCAGCGCAGCGACAGGGTTCGGCACTGAAGCTTTCTTT.

The CDR3: CASSRSAWGDAEAFF. The CDR3 nucleotides read TGTGCCAGCAGTCGGTCCGCATGGGGGGATGCTGAAGCTTTCTTT. This rearrangement joins TRBV27 to TRBJ1-1; tentative D call: TRBD1 (5 bases). V shed 5 bases and J shed 6 bases, with 19 bases lying between them. The germline V gene has CDR1 MNHEY and CDR2 SMNVEV (reference sequence). CDR3 size: 15 residues.

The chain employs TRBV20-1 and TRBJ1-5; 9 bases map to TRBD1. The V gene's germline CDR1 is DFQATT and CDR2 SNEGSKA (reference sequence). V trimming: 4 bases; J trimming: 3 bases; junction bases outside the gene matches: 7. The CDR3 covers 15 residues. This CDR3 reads CSATVGQGLNQPQHF. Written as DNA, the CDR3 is TGCAGTGCTACTGTAGGACAGGGGCTCAATCAGCCCCAGCATTTT.

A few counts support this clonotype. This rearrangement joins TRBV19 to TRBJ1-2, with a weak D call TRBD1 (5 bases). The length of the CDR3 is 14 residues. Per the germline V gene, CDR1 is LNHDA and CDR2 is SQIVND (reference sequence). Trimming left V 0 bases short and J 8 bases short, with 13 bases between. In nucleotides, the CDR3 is TGTGCCAGTAGTATAGATCGCCGGGGCGGAGGCTACACCTTC. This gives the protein CASSIDRRGGGYTF.

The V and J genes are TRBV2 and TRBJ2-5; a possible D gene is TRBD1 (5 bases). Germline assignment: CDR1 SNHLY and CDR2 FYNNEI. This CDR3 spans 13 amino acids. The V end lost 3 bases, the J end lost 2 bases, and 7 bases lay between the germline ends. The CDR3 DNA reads TGTGCCAGCAGTGATAGACAGCAAGAGACCCAGTACTTC. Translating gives CASSDRQQETQYF.

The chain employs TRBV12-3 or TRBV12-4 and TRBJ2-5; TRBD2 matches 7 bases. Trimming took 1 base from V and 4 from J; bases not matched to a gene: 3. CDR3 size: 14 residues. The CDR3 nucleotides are TGTGCCAGCAGTTTAGGGGGGGGTGGAGAGACCCAGTACTTC. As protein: CASSLGGGGETQYF.

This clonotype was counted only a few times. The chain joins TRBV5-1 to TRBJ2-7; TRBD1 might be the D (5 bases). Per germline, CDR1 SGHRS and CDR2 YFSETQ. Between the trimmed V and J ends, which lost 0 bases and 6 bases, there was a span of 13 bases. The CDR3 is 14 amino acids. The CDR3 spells CASSLESGRREQYF. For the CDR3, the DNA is TGCGCCAGCAGCTTGGAATCAGGGCGGCGCGAGCAGTACTTC.

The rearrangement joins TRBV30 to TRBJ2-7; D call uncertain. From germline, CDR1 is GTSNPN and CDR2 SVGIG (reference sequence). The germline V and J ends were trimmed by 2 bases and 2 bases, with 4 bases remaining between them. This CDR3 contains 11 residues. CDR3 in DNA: TGTGCCTGGAGTCTCGCCTACGAGCAGTACTTC. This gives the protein CAWSLAYEQYF.

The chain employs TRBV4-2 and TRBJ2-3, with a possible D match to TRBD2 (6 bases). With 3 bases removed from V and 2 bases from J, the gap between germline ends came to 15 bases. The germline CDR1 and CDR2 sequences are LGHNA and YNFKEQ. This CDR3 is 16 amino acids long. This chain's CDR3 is CASSQTLGGFTDTQYF. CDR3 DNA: TGTGCCAGCAGCCAGACCCTCGGGGGATTCACAGATACGCAGTATTTT.

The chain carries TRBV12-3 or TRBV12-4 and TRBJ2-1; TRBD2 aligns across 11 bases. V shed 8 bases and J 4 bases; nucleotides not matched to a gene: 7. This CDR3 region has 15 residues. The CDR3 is CASSLRLAGYNEQFF. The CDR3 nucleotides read TGTGCCAGCTCTCTCCGACTAGCGGGGTACAATGAGCAGTTCTTC.

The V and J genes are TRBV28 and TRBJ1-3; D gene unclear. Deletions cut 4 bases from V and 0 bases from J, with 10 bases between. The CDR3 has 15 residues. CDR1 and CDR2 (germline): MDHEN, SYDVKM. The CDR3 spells CASSSQATSGNTIYF. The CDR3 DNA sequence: TGTGCCAGCAGTTCTCAGGCAACCTCTGGAAACACCATATATTTT.

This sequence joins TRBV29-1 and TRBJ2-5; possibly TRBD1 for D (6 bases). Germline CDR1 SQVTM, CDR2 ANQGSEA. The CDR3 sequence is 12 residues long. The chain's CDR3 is CIASGVEETQYF. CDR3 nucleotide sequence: TGCATCGCCTCAGGGGTAGAAGAGACCCAGTACTTC.

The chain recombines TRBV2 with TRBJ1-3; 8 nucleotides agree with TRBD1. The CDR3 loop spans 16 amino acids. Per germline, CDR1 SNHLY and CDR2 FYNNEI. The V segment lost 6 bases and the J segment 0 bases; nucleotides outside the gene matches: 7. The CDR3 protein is CASRREGQASGNTIYF. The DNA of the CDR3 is TGTGCCAGCAGGAGGGAGGGACAGGCCTCTGGAAACACCATATATTTT.

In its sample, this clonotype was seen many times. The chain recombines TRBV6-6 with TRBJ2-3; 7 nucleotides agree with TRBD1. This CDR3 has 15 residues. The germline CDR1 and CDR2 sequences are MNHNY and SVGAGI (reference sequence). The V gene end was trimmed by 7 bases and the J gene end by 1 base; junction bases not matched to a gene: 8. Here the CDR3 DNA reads TGTGCCAGCACCCTCCAGGGGGTTCGCACAGATACGCAGTATTTT. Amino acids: CASTLQGVRTDTQYF.

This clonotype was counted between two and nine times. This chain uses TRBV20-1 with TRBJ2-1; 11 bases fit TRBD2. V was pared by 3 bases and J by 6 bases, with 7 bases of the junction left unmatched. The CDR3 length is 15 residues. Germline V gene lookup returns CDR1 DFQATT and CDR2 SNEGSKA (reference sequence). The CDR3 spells CSASRSGGAGNEQFF. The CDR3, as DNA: TGCAGTGCTAGCCGTAGCGGGGGGGCCGGCAATGAGCAGTTCTTC.